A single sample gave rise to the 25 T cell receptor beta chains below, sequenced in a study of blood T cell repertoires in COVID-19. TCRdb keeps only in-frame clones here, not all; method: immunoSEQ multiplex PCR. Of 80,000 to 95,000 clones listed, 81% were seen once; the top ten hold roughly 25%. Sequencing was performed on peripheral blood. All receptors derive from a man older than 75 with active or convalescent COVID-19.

This CDR3 is CASSLGQGLQETQYF. The CDR3 nucleotides are TGCGCCAGCAGCTTGGGGCAGGGACTCCAAGAGACCCAGTACTTC. The chain couples TRBV5-1 to TRBJ2-5, with D perhaps TRBD2 (6 bases). Per the germline V gene, CDR1 is SGHRS and CDR2 is YFSETQ. The V and J ends lost 0 bases and 1 base respectively, with 10 bases between them. This CDR3 has 15 amino acids.

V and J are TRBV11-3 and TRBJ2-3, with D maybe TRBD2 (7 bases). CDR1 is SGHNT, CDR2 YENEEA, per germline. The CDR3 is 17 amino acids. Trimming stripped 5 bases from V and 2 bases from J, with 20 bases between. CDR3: CASSQDRGGPHTDTQYF. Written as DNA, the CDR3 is TGTGCCAGCAGCCAAGATCGCGGGGGCCCCCACACAGATACGCAGTATTTT.

The CDR3 nucleotides are TGTGCCAGCAGCTTACGGGGAGGGACTTCCTACGAGCAGTACTTC. Protein: CASSLRGGTSYEQYF. The rearrangement links TRBV7-2 to TRBJ2-7; 7 bases are shared with TRBD2. Germline-derived CDR1 and CDR2 are SGHTA and FQGNSA. V lost 2 bases to trimming and J lost 1 base; unmatched junction nucleotides: 5. The CDR3 is made up of 15 amino acids.

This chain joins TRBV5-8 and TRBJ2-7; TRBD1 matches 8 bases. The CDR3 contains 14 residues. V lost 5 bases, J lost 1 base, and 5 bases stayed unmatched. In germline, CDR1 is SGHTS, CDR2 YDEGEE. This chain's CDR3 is CASRQGQGSYEQYF. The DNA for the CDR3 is TGTGCCAGCAGGCAAGGACAGGGATCCTACGAGCAGTACTTC.

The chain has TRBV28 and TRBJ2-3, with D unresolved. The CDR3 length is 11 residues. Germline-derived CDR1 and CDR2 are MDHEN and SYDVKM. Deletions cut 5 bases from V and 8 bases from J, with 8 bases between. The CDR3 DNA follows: TGTGCCAGCAGTGAGTCGGGTACGCAGTATTTT. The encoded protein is CASSESGTQYF.

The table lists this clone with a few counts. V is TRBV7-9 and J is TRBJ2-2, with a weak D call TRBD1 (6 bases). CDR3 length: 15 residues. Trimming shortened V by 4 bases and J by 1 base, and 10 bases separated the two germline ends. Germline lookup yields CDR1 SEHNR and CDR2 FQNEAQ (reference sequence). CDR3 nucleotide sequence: TGTGCCAGCAGCTCCATACAGGGGAACACCGGGGAGCTGTTTTTT. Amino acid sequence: CASSSIQGNTGELFF.

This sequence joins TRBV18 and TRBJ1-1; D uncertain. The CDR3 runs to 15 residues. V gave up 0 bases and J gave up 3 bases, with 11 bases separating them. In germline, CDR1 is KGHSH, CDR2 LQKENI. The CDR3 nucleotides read TGTGCCAGCTCACCACCGCGTGCTATGGACACTGAAGCTTTCTTT. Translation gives CASSPPRAMDTEAFF.

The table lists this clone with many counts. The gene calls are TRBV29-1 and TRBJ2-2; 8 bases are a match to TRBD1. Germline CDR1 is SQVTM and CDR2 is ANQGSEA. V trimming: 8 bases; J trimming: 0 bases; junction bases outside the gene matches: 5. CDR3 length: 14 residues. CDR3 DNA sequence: TGCAGCACTAAACAGGGGGCGAACACCGGGGAGCTGTTTTTT. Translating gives CSTKQGANTGELFF.

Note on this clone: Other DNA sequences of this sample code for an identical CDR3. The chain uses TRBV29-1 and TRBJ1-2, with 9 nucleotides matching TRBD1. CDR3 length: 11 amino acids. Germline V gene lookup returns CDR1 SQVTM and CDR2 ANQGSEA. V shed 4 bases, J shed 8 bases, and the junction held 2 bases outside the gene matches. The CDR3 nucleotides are TGCAGCGTTGGACAGGGGGGAGGCTACACCTTC. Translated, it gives CSVGQGGGYTF.

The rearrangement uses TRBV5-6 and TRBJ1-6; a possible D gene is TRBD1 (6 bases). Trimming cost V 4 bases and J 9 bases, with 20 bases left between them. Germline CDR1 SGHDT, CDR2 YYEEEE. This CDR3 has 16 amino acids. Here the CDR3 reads CASSEILQGLGSPLHF. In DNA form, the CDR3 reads TGTGCCAGCAGCGAAATTCTCCAGGGGCTTGGTTCACCCCTCCACTTT.

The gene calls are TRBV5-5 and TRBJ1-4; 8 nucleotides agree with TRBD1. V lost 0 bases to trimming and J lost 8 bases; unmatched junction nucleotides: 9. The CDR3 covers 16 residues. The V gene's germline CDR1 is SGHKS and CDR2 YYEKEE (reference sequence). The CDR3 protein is CASSLGPGGLGEKLFF. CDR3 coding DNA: TGTGCCAGCAGCTTGGGCCCAGGGGGCCTTGGGGAAAAACTGTTTTTT.

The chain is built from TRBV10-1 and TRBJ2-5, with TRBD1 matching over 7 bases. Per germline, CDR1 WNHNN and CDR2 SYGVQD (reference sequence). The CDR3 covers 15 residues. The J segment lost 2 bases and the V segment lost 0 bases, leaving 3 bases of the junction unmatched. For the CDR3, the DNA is TGCGCCAGCAGTGAGTCTAGGGGGCAGCAAGAGACCCAGTACTTC. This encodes CASSESRGQQETQYF.

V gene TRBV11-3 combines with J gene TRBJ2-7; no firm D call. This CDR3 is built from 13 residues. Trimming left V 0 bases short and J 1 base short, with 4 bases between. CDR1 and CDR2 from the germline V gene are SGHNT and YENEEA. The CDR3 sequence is CASSLERSYEQYF. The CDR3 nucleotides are TGTGCCAGCAGCTTAGAGAGATCCTACGAGCAGTACTTC. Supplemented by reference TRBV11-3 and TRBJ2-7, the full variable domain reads EAGVVQSPRYKIIEKKQPVAFWCNPISGHNTLYWYLQNLGQGPELLIRYENEEAVDDSQLPKDRFSAERLKGVDSTLKIQPAELGDSAVYLCASSLERSYEQYFGPGTRLTVT.

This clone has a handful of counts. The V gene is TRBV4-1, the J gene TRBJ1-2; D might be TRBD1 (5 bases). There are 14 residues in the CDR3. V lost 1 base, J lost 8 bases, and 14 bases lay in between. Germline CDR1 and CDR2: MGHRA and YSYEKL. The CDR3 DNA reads TGCGCCAGCAGCCAAGGACCCAGGGTAGAGGGCTACACCTTC. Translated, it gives CASSQGPRVEGYTF.

CDR3 region: CASSTIPSTVGQETQYF. In DNA form, the CDR3 reads TGTGCCAGCTCAACGATCCCTTCGACAGTGGGCCAAGAGACCCAGTACTTC. The chain uses TRBV18 and TRBJ2-5; a weak D match, TRBD1 (5 bases). The V gene lost 5 bases and the J gene lost 1 base, with 20 bases spanning the gap. The germline V gene encodes CDR1 KGHSH and CDR2 LQKENI. The CDR3 has 17 residues.

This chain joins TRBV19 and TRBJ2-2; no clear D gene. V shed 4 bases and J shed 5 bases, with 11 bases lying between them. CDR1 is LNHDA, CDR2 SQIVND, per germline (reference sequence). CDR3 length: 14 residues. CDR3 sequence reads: CASSREYLTGELFF. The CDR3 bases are TGTGCCAGTAGTAGAGAATACTTGACCGGGGAGCTGTTTTTT.

The CDR3 here is CASSLDRGSYNEQFF. The CDR3 DNA reads TGTGCCAGCAGCTTGGATCGGGGTAGCTACAATGAGCAGTTCTTC. This chain uses TRBV5-4 with TRBJ2-1; TRBD2 might be the D (5 bases). With 0 bases removed from V and 3 bases from J, the gap between germline ends came to 10 bases. The CDR3 loop spans 15 amino acids. In germline, CDR1 is SGHNT, CDR2 YYREEE (reference sequence). The full variable domain, with the rest looked up from reference TRBV5-4 and TRBJ2-1, is ETGVTQSPTHLIKTRGQQVTLRCSSQSGHNTVSWYQQALGQGPQFIFQYYREEENGRGNFPPRFSGLQFPNYSSELNVNALELDDSALYLCASSLDRGSYNEQFFGPGTRLTVL.

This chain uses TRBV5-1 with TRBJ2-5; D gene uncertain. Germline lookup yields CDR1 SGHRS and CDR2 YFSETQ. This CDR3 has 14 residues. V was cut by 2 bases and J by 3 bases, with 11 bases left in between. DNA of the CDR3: TGCGCCAGCAGCTTATACCAGGCCGAAGAGACCCAGTACTTC. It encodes CASSLYQAEETQYF.

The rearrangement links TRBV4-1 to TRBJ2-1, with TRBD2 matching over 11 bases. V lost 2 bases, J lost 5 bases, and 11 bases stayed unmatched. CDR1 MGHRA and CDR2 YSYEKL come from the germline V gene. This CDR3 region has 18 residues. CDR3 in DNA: TGCGCCAGCAGCCAATCGTTTTCCGGGACTAGCGGACACAATGAGCAGTTCTTC. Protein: CASSQSFSGTSGHNEQFF.

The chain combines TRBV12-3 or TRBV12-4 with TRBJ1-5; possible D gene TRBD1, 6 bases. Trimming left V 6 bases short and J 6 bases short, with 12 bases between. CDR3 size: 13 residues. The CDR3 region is CASRGVGAQPQHF. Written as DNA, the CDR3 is TGTGCCAGCAGAGGCGTGGGGGCTCAGCCCCAGCATTTT.

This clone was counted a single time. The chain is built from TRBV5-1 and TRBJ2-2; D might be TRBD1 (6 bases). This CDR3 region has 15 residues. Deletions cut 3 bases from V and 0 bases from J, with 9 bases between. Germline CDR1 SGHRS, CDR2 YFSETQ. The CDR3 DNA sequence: TGCGCCAGCAGCTGGGGACAAACGAACACCGGGGAGCTGTTTTTT. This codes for CASSWGQTNTGELFF.

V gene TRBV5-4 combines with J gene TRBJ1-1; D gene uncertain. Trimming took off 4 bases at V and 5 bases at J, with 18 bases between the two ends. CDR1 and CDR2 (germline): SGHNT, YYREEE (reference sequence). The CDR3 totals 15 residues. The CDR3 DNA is TGTGCCAGCAGCACCCCCTCAGCGGATCAAACTGAAGCTTTCTTT. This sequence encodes CASSTPSADQTEAFF.

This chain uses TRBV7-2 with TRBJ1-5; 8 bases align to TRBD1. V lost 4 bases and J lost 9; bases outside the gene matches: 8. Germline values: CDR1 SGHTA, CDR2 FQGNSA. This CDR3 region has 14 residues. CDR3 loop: CASSSQGAYWPQHF. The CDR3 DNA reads TGTGCCAGCAGCTCCCAGGGGGCATATTGGCCCCAGCATTTT.

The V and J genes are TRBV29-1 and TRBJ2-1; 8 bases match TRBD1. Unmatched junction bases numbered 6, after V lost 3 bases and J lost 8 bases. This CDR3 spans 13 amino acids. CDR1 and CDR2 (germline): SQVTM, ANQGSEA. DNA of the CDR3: TGCAGCGTTGAGGGCAGGGGGCGGGATGAGCAGTTCTTC. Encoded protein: CSVEGRGRDEQFF.

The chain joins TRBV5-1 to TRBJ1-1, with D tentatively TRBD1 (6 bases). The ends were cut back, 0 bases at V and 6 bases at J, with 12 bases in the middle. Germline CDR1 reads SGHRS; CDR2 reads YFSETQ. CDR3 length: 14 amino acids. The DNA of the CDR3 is TGCGCCAGCAGCTTGGATACAGGGTTCCCTGAAGCTTTCTTT. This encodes CASSLDTGFPEAFF.